This T cell receptor (beta chain) stems from a study of T-cell reconstitution after alpha-beta-depleted transplantation in children. Unique molecular identifiers were incorporated during preparation of the TCRbeta library. TCRdb independently ran MiXCR on the PCR reads; one entry per CDR3 protein. The sample lists 400,000 to 550,000 distinct CDR3 sequences; about 11% were seen once. On this clonotype itself: The antigen is unknown. A much larger clone differs by one base, so this may be a read error.

Regarding the study as a whole: From newly produced T cells came most of the T-cell counts and diversity one year after transplant.

The sequencing here drew on PBMCs, taken before TCRalphabeta/CD19-depleted stem cell transplant. The origin of this receptor is a child aged 2 to 15 with inherited bone marrow failure, due to receive a stem cell transplant.

The CDR3 DNA sequence: TGTGCCAGCAGCCTTCTGAGTTCAGATACGCAGTATTTT. This sequence encodes CASSLLSSDTQYF. The chain links TRBV3-1 to TRBJ2-3; D is ambiguous. Between the trimmed V and J ends, which lost 4 bases and 4 bases, there was a span of 9 bases. The V gene's germline CDR1 is LGHDT and CDR2 YNNKEL (reference sequence). The CDR3 spans 13 residues.